This TCR beta chain derives from a study of blood T cell repertoires in COVID-19. Per the original methods: From reference gene primer amplification, estimates of nucleated cell counts were derived. TCRdb keeps only in-frame clones here, not all; method: immunoSEQ multiplex PCR. V and J calls and clone size are as listed in that table; D and trimming were resolved from the DNA. The table lists about 120,000 clones, 85% of them singletons, with roughly a tenth in the top ten. This TCR was recovered from a man older than 75 with acute or convalescent COVID-19. The material sequenced was peripheral blood.

The CDR3 loop reads CASSLTEREARNEQFF. The CDR3 coding sequence is TGTGCCAGCAGCTTAACCGAGCGGGAGGCCCGCAATGAGCAGTTCTTC. The chain joins TRBV7-9 to TRBJ2-1; TRBD2 agrees at 9 bases. The CDR3 covers 16 residues. The germline V gene encodes CDR1 SEHNR and CDR2 FQNEAQ (reference sequence). V shed 2 bases and J 6 bases; nucleotides not matched to a gene: 8.